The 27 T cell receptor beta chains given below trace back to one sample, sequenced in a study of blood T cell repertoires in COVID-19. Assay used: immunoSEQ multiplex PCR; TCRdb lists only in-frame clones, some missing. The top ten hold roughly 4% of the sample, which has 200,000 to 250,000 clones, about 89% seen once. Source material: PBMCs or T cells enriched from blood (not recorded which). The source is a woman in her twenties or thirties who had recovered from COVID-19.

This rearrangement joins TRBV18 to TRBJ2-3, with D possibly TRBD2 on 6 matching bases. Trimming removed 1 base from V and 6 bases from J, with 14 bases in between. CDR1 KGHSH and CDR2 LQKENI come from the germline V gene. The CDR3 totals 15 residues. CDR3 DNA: TGTGCCAGCTCACCACTGGGACTGACTGTGGATACGCAGTATTTT. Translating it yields CASSPLGLTVDTQYF.

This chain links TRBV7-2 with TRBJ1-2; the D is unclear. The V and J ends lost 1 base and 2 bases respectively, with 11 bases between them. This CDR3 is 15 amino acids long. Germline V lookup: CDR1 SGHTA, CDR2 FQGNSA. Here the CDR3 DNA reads TGTGCCAGCAGCTTAGATCACTGGTTAAACTATGGCTACACCTTC. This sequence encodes CASSLDHWLNYGYTF.

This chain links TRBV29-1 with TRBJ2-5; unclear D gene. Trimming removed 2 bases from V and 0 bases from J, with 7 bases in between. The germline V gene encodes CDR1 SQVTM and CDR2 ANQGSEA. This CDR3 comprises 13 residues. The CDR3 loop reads CSVEPQNQETQYF. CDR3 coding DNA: TGCAGCGTTGAACCCCAGAACCAAGAGACCCAGTACTTC.

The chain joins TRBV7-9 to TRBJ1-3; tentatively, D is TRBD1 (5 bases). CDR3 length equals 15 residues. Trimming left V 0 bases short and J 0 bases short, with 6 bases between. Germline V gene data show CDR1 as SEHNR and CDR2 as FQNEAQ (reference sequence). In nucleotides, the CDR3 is TGTGCCAGCAGCTTAGCCAGGGTCTCTGGAAACACCATATATTTT. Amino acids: CASSLARVSGNTIYF.

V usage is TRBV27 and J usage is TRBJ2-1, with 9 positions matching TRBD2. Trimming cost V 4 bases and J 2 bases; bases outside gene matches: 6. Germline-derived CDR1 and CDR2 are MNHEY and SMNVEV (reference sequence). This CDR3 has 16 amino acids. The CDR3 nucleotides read TGTGCCAGCAGTTCCCCTAGCGGGAATACCTACAATGAGCAGTTCTTC. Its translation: CASSSPSGNTYNEQFF.

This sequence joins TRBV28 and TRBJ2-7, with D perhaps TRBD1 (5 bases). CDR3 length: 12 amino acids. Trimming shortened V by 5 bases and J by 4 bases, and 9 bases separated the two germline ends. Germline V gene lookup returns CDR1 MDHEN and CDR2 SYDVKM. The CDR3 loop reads CASSRQFYEQYF. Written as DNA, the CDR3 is TGTGCCAGCAGTCGACAGTTTTACGAGCAGTACTTC.

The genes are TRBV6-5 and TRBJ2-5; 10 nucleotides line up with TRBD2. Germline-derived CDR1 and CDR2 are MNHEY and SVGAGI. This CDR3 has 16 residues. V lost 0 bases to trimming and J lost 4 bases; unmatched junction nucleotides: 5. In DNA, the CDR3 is TGTGCCAGCAGTTACTCCCCAGCGGGAGGGCGAGAGACCCAGTACTTC. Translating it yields CASSYSPAGGRETQYF.

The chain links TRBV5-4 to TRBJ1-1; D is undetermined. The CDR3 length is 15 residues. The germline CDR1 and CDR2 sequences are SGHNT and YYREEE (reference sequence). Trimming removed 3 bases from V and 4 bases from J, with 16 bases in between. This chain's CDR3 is CASSSLTSRSTEAFF. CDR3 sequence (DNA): TGTGCCAGCAGCTCCCTGACCTCGAGGAGCACTGAAGCTTTCTTT.

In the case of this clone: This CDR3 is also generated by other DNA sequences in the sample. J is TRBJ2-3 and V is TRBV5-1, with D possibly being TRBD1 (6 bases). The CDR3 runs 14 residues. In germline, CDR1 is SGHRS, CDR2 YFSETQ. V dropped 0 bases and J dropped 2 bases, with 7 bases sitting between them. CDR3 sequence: CASSLGQDTDTQYF. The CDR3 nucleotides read TGCGCCAGCAGCTTGGGACAGGACACAGATACGCAGTATTTT.

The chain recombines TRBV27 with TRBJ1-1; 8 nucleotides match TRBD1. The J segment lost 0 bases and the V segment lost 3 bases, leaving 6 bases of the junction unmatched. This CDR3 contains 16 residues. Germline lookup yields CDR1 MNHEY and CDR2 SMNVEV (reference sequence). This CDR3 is CASSLGAGGLNTEAFF. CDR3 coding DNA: TGTGCCAGCAGTTTGGGGGCAGGGGGCTTGAACACTGAAGCTTTCTTT.

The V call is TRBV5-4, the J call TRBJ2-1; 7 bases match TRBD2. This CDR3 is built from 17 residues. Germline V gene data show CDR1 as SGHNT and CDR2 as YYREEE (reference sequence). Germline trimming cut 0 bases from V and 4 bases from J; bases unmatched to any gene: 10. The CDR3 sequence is CASSLGLRTSAYNEQFF. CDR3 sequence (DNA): TGTGCCAGCAGCTTGGGCTTGAGGACTAGTGCATACAATGAGCAGTTCTTC.

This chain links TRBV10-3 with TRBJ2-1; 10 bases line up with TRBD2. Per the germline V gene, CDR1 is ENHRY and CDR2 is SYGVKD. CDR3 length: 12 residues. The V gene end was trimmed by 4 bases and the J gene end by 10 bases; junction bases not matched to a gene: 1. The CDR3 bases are TGTGCCATCAGTGGGGGACTAGCGGAGCAGTTCTTC. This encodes CAISGGLAEQFF.

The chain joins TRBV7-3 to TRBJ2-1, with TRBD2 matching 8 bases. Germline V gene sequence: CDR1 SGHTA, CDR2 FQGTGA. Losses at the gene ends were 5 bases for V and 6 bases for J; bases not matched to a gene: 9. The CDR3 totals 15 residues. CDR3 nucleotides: TGTGCCAGCAGCAGAAGCGGGAGCCCTGGCAATGAGCAGTTCTTC. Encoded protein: CASSRSGSPGNEQFF.

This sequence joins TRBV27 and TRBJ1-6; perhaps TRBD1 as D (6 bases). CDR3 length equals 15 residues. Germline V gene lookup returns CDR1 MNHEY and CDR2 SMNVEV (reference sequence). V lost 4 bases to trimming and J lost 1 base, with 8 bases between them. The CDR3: CASSSDRSYNSPLHF. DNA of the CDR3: TGTGCCAGCAGTTCGGACAGATCCTATAATTCACCCCTCCACTTT.

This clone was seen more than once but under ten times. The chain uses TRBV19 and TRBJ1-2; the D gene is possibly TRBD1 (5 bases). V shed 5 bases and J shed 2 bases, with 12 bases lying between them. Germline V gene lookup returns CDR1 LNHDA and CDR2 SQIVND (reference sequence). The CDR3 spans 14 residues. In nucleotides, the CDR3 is TGTGCCAGTAGTGCGGTCAGGGCGAACTATGGCTACACCTTC. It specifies CASSAVRANYGYTF.

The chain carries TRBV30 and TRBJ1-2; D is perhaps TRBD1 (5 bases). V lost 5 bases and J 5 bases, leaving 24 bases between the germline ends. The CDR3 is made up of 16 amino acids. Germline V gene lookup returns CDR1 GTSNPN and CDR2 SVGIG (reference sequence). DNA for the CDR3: TGTGCCTGGTGGTCCAAAGACAGACCAAGGATTTATGGCTACACCTTC. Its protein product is CAWWSKDRPRIYGYTF.

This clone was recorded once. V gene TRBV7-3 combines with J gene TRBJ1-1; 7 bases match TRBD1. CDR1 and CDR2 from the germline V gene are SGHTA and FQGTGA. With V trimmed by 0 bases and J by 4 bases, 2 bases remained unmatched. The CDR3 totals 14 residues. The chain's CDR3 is CASSLTGQSTEAFF. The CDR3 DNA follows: TGTGCCAGCAGCTTAACGGGACAGAGCACTGAAGCTTTCTTT.

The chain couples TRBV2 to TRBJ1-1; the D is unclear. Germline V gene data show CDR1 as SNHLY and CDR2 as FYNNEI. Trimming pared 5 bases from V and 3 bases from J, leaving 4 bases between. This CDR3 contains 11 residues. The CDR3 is CASSIYTEAFF. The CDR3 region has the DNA TGTGCCAGCAGTATATACACTGAAGCTTTCTTT.

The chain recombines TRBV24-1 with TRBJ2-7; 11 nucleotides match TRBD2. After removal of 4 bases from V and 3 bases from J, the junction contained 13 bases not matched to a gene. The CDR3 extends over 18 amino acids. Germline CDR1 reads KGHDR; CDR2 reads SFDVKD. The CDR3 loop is CATSESTGTSGSLYEQYF. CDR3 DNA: TGTGCCACCAGTGAGTCCACCGGGACTAGCGGATCACTCTACGAGCAGTACTTC.

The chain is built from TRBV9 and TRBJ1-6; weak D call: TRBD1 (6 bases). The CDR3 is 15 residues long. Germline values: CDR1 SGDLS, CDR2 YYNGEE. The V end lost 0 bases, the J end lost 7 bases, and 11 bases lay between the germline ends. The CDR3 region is CASSVGGRGNSPLHF. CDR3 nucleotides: TGTGCCAGCAGCGTAGGGGGCAGGGGAAATTCACCCCTCCACTTT.

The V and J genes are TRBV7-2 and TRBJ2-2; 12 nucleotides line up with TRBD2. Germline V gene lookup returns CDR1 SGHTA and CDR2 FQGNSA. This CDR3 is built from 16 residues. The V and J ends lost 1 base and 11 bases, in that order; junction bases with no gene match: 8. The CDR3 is CASSLGGLAGWGELFF. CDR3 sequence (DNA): TGTGCCAGCAGCTTAGGCGGACTAGCGGGATGGGGTGAGCTGTTTTTT.

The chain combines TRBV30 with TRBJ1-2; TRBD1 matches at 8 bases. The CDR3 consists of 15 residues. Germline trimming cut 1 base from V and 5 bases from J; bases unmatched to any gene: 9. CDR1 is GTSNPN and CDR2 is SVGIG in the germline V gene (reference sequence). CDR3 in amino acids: CAWSGLGQGSYGYTF. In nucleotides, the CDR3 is TGTGCCTGGAGTGGCTTAGGACAGGGAAGTTATGGCTACACCTTC.

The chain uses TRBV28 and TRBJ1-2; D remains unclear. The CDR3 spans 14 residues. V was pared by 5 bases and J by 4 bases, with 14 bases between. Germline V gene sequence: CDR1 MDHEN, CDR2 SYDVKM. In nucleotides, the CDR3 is TGTGCCAGCAGTGCAACGGACGGGATCTATGGCTACACCTTC. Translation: CASSATDGIYGYTF.

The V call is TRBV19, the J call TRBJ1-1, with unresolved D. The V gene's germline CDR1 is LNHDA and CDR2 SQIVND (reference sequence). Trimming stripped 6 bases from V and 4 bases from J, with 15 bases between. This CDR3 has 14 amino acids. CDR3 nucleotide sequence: TGTGCCAGTAGAAACCGGGATCTTTTCACTGAAGCTTTCTTT. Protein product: CASRNRDLFTEAFF.

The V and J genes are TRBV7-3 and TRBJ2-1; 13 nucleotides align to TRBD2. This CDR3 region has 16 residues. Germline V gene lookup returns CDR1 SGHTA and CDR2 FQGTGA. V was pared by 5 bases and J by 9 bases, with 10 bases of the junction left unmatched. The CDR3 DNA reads TGTGCCAGCAGCCTAAACGGACTAGCGGGAGTGGGTGAGCAGTTCTTC. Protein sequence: CASSLNGLAGVGEQFF.

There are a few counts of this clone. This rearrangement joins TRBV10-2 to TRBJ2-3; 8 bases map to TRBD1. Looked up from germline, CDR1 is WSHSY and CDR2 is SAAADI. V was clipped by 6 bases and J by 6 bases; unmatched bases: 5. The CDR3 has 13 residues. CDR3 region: CASSQGARDTQYF. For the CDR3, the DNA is TGCGCCAGCAGCCAGGGGGCAAGGGATACGCAGTATTTT.

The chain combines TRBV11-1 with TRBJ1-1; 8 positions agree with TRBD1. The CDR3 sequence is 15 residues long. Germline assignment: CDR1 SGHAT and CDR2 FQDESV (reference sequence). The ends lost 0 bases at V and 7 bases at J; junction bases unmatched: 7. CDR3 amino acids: CASSLAQQGAFEAFF. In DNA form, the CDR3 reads TGTGCCAGCAGCTTAGCGCAGCAGGGGGCATTTGAAGCTTTCTTT.